These T cell receptor beta chains were read from a single sample in a study of radiation and T cells in renal cell carcinoma. The data were produced by immunoSEQ multiplex PCR, yet TCRdb's version contains in-frame clones alone and is incomplete. The table includes several thousand clones, about 60% detected once. The starting material was tumor tissue, obtained from a patient whose treatment included radiotherapy and nephrectomy. These receptors all come from a man in his 60s with renal cell carcinoma. The conserved cysteine and the conserved F or W are not part of the CDR3 here. The order of the fields is V gene, clone size, J gene, CDR3 length, CDR3 protein. The size field is filled for only some rows; it gives once, few, many or a size class.

v_call: TRBV28; clone_size: few; j_call: TRBJ1-5; cdr3_length: 11; cdr3_aa: ASSLGGPQPQH
v_call: TRBV5-4; clone_size: few; j_call: TRBJ2-7; cdr3_length: 10; cdr3_aa: ASSQDGEEQY
v_call: TRBV21-1; clone_size: .; j_call: TRBJ2-1; cdr3_length: 14; cdr3_aa: ASSKTQRTVNNEQF
v_call: TRBV7-6; clone_size: few; j_call: TRBJ1-5; cdr3_length: 16; cdr3_aa: ASSLTVYSGGIDQPQH
v_call: TRBV7-2; clone_size: .; j_call: TRBJ2-7; cdr3_length: 13; cdr3_aa: ASSFFLAGANEQY
v_call: TRBV28; clone_size: .; j_call: TRBJ1-5; cdr3_length: 13; cdr3_aa: ASSDATGDHQPQH
v_call: TRBV7-9; clone_size: .; j_call: TRBJ2-7; cdr3_length: 13; cdr3_aa: ASRPGQAGNYEQY
v_call: TRBV4-2; clone_size: .; j_call: TRBJ2-7; cdr3_length: 15; cdr3_aa: ASSQMLTGRTAYEQY
v_call: TRBV28; clone_size: .; j_call: TRBJ1-2; cdr3_length: 10; cdr3_aa: ASSGTVYGYT
v_call: TRBV6-1; clone_size: .; j_call: TRBJ2-6; cdr3_length: 13; cdr3_aa: ASSETVSGANVLT
v_call: TRBV28; clone_size: .; j_call: TRBJ2-7; cdr3_length: 11; cdr3_aa: ASSHGSTYEQY
v_call: TRBV21-1; clone_size: .; j_call: TRBJ2-7; cdr3_length: 16; cdr3_aa: ASSPQGLALQITYEQY
v_call: TRBV5-1; clone_size: .; j_call: TRBJ2-7; cdr3_length: 14; cdr3_aa: ASSFPDERPSYEQY
v_call: TRBV2; clone_size: once; j_call: TRBJ2-7; cdr3_length: 11; cdr3_aa: ASSVRARDEQY
v_call: TRBV7-2; clone_size: large; j_call: TRBJ2-7; cdr3_length: 11; cdr3_aa: ASSSGQPYEQY
v_call: TRBV27; clone_size: .; j_call: TRBJ2-7; cdr3_length: 15; cdr3_aa: ASSLYSRSESSYEQY
v_call: TRBV6-1; clone_size: .; j_call: TRBJ2-7; cdr3_length: 12; cdr3_aa: ASSVAGGAYEQY
v_call: TRBV6-6; clone_size: .; j_call: TRBJ1-2; cdr3_length: 11; cdr3_aa: ASSFSRTGGYT
v_call: TRBV29-1; clone_size: .; j_call: TRBJ2-7; cdr3_length: 10; cdr3_aa: SVQVGAEEQY
v_call: TRBV11-3; clone_size: .; j_call: TRBJ2-7; cdr3_length: 11; cdr3_aa: ASSLFPSYEQY
v_call: TRBV5-1; clone_size: .; j_call: TRBJ2-2; cdr3_length: 12; cdr3_aa: ASRLEMNTGELF
v_call: TRBV7-8; clone_size: .; j_call: TRBJ2-7; cdr3_length: 13; cdr3_aa: ASSLPSGSSYEQY
v_call: TRBV15; clone_size: medium-sized; j_call: TRBJ1-5; cdr3_length: 13; cdr3_aa: ATSRDRTGYQPQH
v_call: TRBV6-5; clone_size: .; j_call: TRBJ2-2; cdr3_length: 13; cdr3_aa: ASNRLAGDTGELF
v_call: TRBV6-5; clone_size: .; j_call: TRBJ1-5; cdr3_length: 11; cdr3_aa: ASSVDRNQPQH